This passage covers 25 T cell receptor beta chains from one sample sequenced in a study of blood T cell repertoires in COVID-19. The assay was immunoSEQ multiplex PCR, and TCRdb's table has in-frame clones only and misses some. The data show about 250,000 clones, about 80% seen once. The sequencing input was peripheral blood. The receptors originated from a man older than 75 with acute or convalescent COVID-19.

The CDR3 here is CASRRTSRDEQYF. The CDR3 DNA reads TGCGCCAGCAGACGGACTAGTAGAGACGAGCAGTACTTC. The J gene is TRBJ2-7, the V gene TRBV5-1; 7 nucleotides align to TRBD2. V trimming: 5 bases; J trimming: 5 bases; junction bases outside the gene matches: 7. CDR1 is SGHRS and CDR2 is YFSETQ in the germline V gene. The CDR3 length is 13 residues.

The CDR3 region is CASSDSQAPGELFF. The CDR3 bases are TGTGCCAGCAGTGACTCACAGGCCCCCGGGGAGCTGTTTTTT. The V call is TRBV6-4, the J call TRBJ2-2, with D possibly TRBD1 on 5 matching bases. The CDR3 contains 14 residues. V shed 0 bases and J shed 6 bases, with 8 bases lying between them. The germline V gene has CDR1 MRHNA and CDR2 SNTAGT.

The chain has TRBV28 and TRBJ1-5; 8 positions match TRBD1. This CDR3 spans 15 amino acids. Germline lookup yields CDR1 MDHEN and CDR2 SYDVKM. J lost 8 bases, V lost 2 bases, and 8 bases had no gene match. In DNA, the CDR3 is TGTGCCAGCAGTTTAGGTGGACAGGGTGCCAAGCCCCAGCATTTT. Protein: CASSLGGQGAKPQHF.

The chain joins TRBV5-4 to TRBJ1-2, with D perhaps matching TRBD1 (5 bases). The CDR3 sequence is 16 residues long. V was pared by 2 bases and J by 2 bases, with 16 bases between. The V gene's germline CDR1 is SGHNT and CDR2 YYREEE (reference sequence). DNA for the CDR3: TGTGCCAGCAGCTTAAACGGCGCCCGGGGGAACTATGGCTACACCTTC. It encodes CASSLNGARGNYGYTF.

This clone was picked up a small number of times. This rearrangement joins TRBV2 to TRBJ2-7, with TRBD1 identical over 8 bases. There are 15 residues in the CDR3. J lost 3 bases, V lost 2 bases, and 6 bases had no gene match. Germline V CDR1 and CDR2: SNHLY, FYNNEI. The DNA of the CDR3 is TGTGCCAGCAGTGAACTATCAGGGGGCATCTACGAGCAGTACTTC. It codes for CASSELSGGIYEQYF. The variable domain in full, completed from reference TRBV2 and TRBJ2-7, reads EPEVTQTPSHQVTQMGQEVILRCVPISNHLYFYWYRQILGQKVEFLVSFYNNEISEKSEIFDDQFSVERPDGSNFTLKIRSTKLEDSAMYFCASSELSGGIYEQYFGPGTRLTVT.

The chain carries TRBV11-2 and TRBJ2-6, with 7 positions matching TRBD1. The CDR3 sequence is 18 residues long. CDR1 SGHAT and CDR2 FQNNGV come from the germline V gene. The trim removed 1 base at V and 0 bases at J, leaving 6 bases unmatched. The CDR3 sequence: CASSLGKGTVSGANVLTF. The CDR3 DNA sequence: TGTGCCAGCAGCTTAGGTAAAGGGACAGTCTCTGGGGCCAACGTCCTGACTTTC.

This chain links TRBV28 with TRBJ1-5; the match to TRBD1 covers 8 bases. CDR1 and CDR2 (germline): MDHEN, SYDVKM. The CDR3 totals 13 residues. V lost 7 bases and J lost 6; bases outside the gene matches: 5. The CDR3 coding sequence is TGTGCCAGCAATGGACAGGGATTTCAGCCCCAGCATTTT. Encoded protein: CASNGQGFQPQHF.

The chain couples TRBV18 to TRBJ2-5; a weak D match, TRBD2 (6 bases). This CDR3 region has 13 residues. The V gene lost 6 bases and the J gene lost 2 bases, with 10 bases spanning the gap. Germline lookup yields CDR1 KGHSH and CDR2 LQKENI. The CDR3 DNA reads TGTGCCAGCTCTTCGGGGGTACAAGAGACCCAGTACTTC. It specifies CASSSGVQETQYF. Based on the CDR3 plus reference TRBV18 and TRBJ2-5, the full variable domain is NAGVMQNPRHLVRRRGQEARLRCSPMKGHSHVYWYRQLPEEGLKFMVYLQKENIIDESGMPKERFSAEFPKEGPSILRIQQVVRGDSAAYFCASSSGVQETQYFGPGTRLLVL.

This clone was recorded once. The chain couples TRBV5-1 to TRBJ1-2; D may be TRBD1 (6 bases). This CDR3 has 14 residues. The germline CDR1 and CDR2 sequences are SGHRS and YFSETQ. Between the trimmed V and J ends, which lost 0 bases and 2 bases, there was a span of 8 bases. Here the CDR3 DNA reads TGCGCCAGCAGCTTGGGGGACACCAACTATGGCTACACCTTC. Its protein product is CASSLGDTNYGYTF.

This clone has only a few counts. The genes are TRBV9 and TRBJ2-2, with TRBD1 as a possible D gene (5 bases). The V end lost 2 bases, the J end lost 4 bases, and 6 bases lay between the germline ends. The CDR3 loop spans 13 amino acids. From germline, CDR1 is SGDLS and CDR2 YYNGEE. CDR3 loop: CASSVQGTGELFF. CDR3 DNA: TGTGCCAGCAGCGTCCAGGGCACCGGGGAGCTGTTTTTT.

This clone showed up just a few times. V gene TRBV5-1 combines with J gene TRBJ1-6, with TRBD1 identical over 9 bases. The CDR3 totals 16 residues. The V gene's germline CDR1 is SGHRS and CDR2 YFSETQ. Trimming cost V 0 bases and J 8 bases; bases outside gene matches: 6. DNA of the CDR3: TGCGCCAGCAGCTTGGGACACCGGGACAGGGATTCACCCCTCCACTTT. Encoded protein: CASSLGHRDRDSPLHF.

Details on this clone: The junction departs from the called germline gene at one end, perhaps through a read error. The chain employs TRBV5-1 and TRBJ1-2; D possibly corresponds to TRBD1 (6 bases). The CDR3 loop spans 13 amino acids. Germline V gene sequence: CDR1 SGHRS, CDR2 YFSETQ. The CDR3 DNA sequence: TGCGCCAGCAGCTTGGCCAGGGAGGGGGGCTCCACCTTC. Its protein product is CASSLAREGGSTF.

This chain uses TRBV18 with TRBJ1-5; 10 positions match TRBD1. V dropped 3 bases and J dropped 6; count of bases not matched to a gene: 5. CDR1 is KGHSH, CDR2 LQKENI, per germline. The CDR3 consists of 15 residues. The CDR3 is CASSPRQGAGQPQHF. The DNA of the CDR3 is TGTGCCAGCTCACCGCGACAGGGGGCTGGTCAGCCCCAGCATTTT.

The chain uses TRBV7-3 and TRBJ2-1; 7 bases are shared with TRBD1. Germline CDR1 reads SGHTA; CDR2 reads FQGTGA. Trimming at V came to 2 bases and at J to 10 bases, leaving 2 bases not matched to a gene. The CDR3 has 12 amino acids. The CDR3, as DNA: TGTGCCAGCAGCTTAGAGACAGGGGAGCAGTTCTTC. The encoded protein is CASSLETGEQFF.

The chain recombines TRBV11-2 with TRBJ2-7; 12 nucleotides match TRBD2. Trimming removed 5 bases from V and 7 bases from J; junction bases left unmatched: 3. This CDR3 has 13 residues. Germline V CDR1 and CDR2: SGHAT, FQNNGV. The CDR3 sequence: CASSPGLAGEQYF. DNA of the CDR3: TGTGCCAGCAGCCCGGGACTAGCGGGTGAGCAGTACTTC. Complete variable domain (other parts from reference TRBV11-2 and TRBJ2-7): EAGVAQSPRYKIIEKRQSVAFWCNPISGHATLYWYQQILGQGPKLLIQFQNNGVVDDSQLPKDRFSAERLKGVDSTLKIQPAKLEDSAVYLCASSPGLAGEQYFGPGTRLTVT.

The CDR3 here is CASSSPGTGEEKLFF. For the CDR3, the DNA is TGTGCCAGCAGTTCCCCCGGGACAGGGGAGGAAAAACTGTTTTTT. The chain carries TRBV6-5 and TRBJ1-4; 10 bases match TRBD1. Germline CDR1 reads MNHEY; CDR2 reads SVGAGI. The CDR3 is 15 residues long. The ends lost 4 bases at V and 8 bases at J; junction bases unmatched: 7.

This chain uses TRBV6-5 with TRBJ1-5, with D perhaps matching TRBD1 (5 bases). CDR1 and CDR2 from the germline V gene are MNHEY and SVGAGI. Trimming shortened V by 6 bases and J by 3 bases, and 12 bases separated the two germline ends. The CDR3 contains 14 residues. This CDR3 is CASRSQGSNQPQHF. The CDR3 region has the DNA TGTGCCAGCAGGTCCCAGGGCTCCAATCAGCCCCAGCATTTT.

The chain is built from TRBV19 and TRBJ2-7; 10 bases fit TRBD1. V trimming: 2 bases; J trimming: 2 bases; junction bases outside the gene matches: 3. The CDR3 contains 15 residues. From germline, CDR1 is LNHDA and CDR2 SQIVND (reference sequence). The CDR3 is CASSIMGTGAYEQYF. The CDR3 DNA reads TGTGCCAGTAGTATAATGGGGACAGGGGCCTACGAGCAGTACTTC.

The CDR3 here is CASSEARGNTGELFF. The DNA of the CDR3 is TGTGCCAGCAGTGAAGCGCGAGGGAACACCGGGGAGCTGTTTTTT. V gene TRBV6-1 combines with J gene TRBJ2-2; D is undetermined. In germline, CDR1 is MNHNS, CDR2 SASEGT. V dropped 0 bases and J dropped 1 base, with 6 bases sitting between them. This CDR3 has 15 residues.

The J gene is TRBJ1-1, the V gene TRBV30, with D possibly matching TRBD1 (6 bases). Germline V lookup: CDR1 GTSNPN, CDR2 SVGIG (reference sequence). Trimming shortened V by 4 bases and J by 1 base, and 13 bases separated the two germline ends. This CDR3 has 14 residues. This CDR3 is CAWKNTGQNTEAFF. The CDR3 nucleotides are TGTGCCTGGAAAAATACGGGACAGAACACTGAAGCTTTCTTT.

This chain uses TRBV6-5 with TRBJ2-3; perhaps TRBD1 as D (6 bases). V lost 2 bases, J lost 2 bases, and 14 bases lay in between. In germline, CDR1 is MNHEY, CDR2 SVGAGI. The CDR3 runs to 16 residues. CDR3 protein: CASSYPQQGHTDTQYF. CDR3 DNA sequence: TGTGCCAGCAGTTACCCCCAACAGGGACACACAGATACGCAGTATTTT.

The gene calls are TRBV11-2 and TRBJ2-1; 7 bases match TRBD2. Trimming took 5 bases from V and 14 from J; bases not matched to a gene: 12. The CDR3 sequence is 13 residues long. The germline V gene encodes CDR1 SGHAT and CDR2 FQNNGV. The CDR3, as DNA: TGTGCCAGCAGCCCTCTTACATTGCGGGAGAAGTTCTTC. Translated, it gives CASSPLTLREKFF.

The chain carries TRBV27 and TRBJ2-2; D may be TRBD2 (5 bases). Germline V CDR1 and CDR2: MNHEY, SMNVEV (reference sequence). The V end lost 1 base, the J end lost 1 base, and 10 bases lay between the germline ends. The CDR3 sequence is 16 residues long. CDR3 nucleotides: TGTGCCAGCAGTTTATTGAGCGGATTGAACACCGGGGAGCTGTTTTTT. It specifies CASSLLSGLNTGELFF.

The chain uses TRBV5-8 and TRBJ1-5, with TRBD1 identical over 7 bases. With V trimmed by 5 bases and J by 3 bases, 8 bases remained unmatched. The CDR3 totals 15 residues. The germline V gene has CDR1 SGHTS and CDR2 YDEGEE. CDR3 in amino acids: CASRHQTGNNQPQHF. The CDR3 DNA reads as TGTGCCAGCAGACATCAGACAGGGAACAATCAGCCCCAGCATTTT.

J is TRBJ2-7 and V is TRBV30; 9 bases are a match to TRBD2. Looked up from germline, CDR1 is GTSNPN and CDR2 is SVGIG (reference sequence). This CDR3 region has 14 residues. The junction had 7 bases not matched to a gene; V was cut back by 2 bases and J by 5 bases. The CDR3 region has the DNA TGTGCCTGGAGTTCCGCTAGCGGGACCCACGAGCAGTACTTC. This codes for CAWSSASGTHEQYF. The variable domain in full, with the rest retrieved from reference TRBV30 and TRBJ2-7, is SQTIHQWPATLVQPVGSPLSLECTVEGTSNPNLYWYRQAAGRGLQLLFYSVGIGQISSEVPQNLSASRPQDRQFILSSKKLLLSDSGFYLCAWSSASGTHEQYFGPGTRLTVT.